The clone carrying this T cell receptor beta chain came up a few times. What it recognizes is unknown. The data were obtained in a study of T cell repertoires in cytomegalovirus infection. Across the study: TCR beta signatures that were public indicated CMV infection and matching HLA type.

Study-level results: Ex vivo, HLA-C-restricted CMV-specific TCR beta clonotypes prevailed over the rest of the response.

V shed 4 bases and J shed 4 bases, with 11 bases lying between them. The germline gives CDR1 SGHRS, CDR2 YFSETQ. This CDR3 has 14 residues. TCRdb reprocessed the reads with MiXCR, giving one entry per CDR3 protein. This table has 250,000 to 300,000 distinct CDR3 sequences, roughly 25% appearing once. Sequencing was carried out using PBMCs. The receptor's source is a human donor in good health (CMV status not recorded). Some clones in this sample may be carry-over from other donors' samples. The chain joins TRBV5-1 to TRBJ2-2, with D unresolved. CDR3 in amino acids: CASSLDGSTGELFF. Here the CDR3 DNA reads TGCGCCAGCAGCCTCGACGGATCCACCGGGGAGCTGTTTTTT.